These 15 T cell receptor beta chains came from one sample sequenced in a study of shared clonotypes between healthy human individuals. Sequencing used immunoSEQ multiplex PCR; TCRdb keeps in-frame clones, though not all of them. The sample lists about 2.3 million clones; around 93% were seen once. The specimen was naive CD4+ T cells from PBMCs. Regarding subset: CD45RA+ positively selected. The receptors come from a man between 18 and 29 years old in good health. Some clones in this sample may be carry-over from other donors' samples.

The chain carries TRBV7-9 and TRBJ1-2, with a weak D call TRBD1 (6 bases). The CDR3 totals 18 residues. The germline V gene has CDR1 SEHNR and CDR2 FQNEAQ (reference sequence). Deletions cut 2 bases from V and 7 bases from J, with 26 bases between. Here the CDR3 reads CASSLKGVGARLGSGYTF. CDR3 bases: TGTGCCAGCAGCTTAAAGGGGGTCGGGGCGAGGCTCGGCTCTGGCTACACCTTC.

This chain links TRBV6-5 with TRBJ2-3; 7 nucleotides match TRBD2. Germline V gene data show CDR1 as MNHEY and CDR2 as SVGAGI. The CDR3 is 15 amino acids. V was clipped by 2 bases and J by 4 bases; unmatched bases: 6. As DNA, the CDR3 is TGTGCCAGCAGTTACGGCGGGGGAGGTTCAGATACGCAGTATTTT. Encoded protein: CASSYGGGGSDTQYF.

The rearrangement links TRBV5-6 to TRBJ2-7, with no clear D. Germline CDR1 and CDR2: SGHDT and YYEEEE. The CDR3 sequence is 16 residues long. V was clipped by 0 bases and J by 7 bases, with 20 bases between them. CDR3 residues: CASSLVIGKVLREQYF. The DNA of the CDR3 is TGTGCCAGCAGCTTGGTAATAGGGAAGGTACTTCGGGAGCAGTACTTC.

The genes are TRBV13 and TRBJ1-1; D not resolved. The CDR3 sequence is 14 residues long. V shed 3 bases and J shed 3 bases, with 11 bases lying between them. CDR1 and CDR2 (germline): PRHDT, FYEKMQ (reference sequence). In nucleotides, the CDR3 is TGTGCCAGCAGCTTTATAGGGTCGGACACTGAAGCTTTCTTT. Its protein product is CASSFIGSDTEAFF. Complete variable domain (other parts from reference TRBV13 and TRBJ1-1): AAGVIQSPRHLIKEKRETATLKCYPIPRHDTVYWYQQGPGQDPQFLISFYEKMQSDKGSIPDRFSAQQFSDYHSELNMSSLELGDSALYFCASSFIGSDTEAFFGQGTRLTVV.

This chain uses TRBV19 with TRBJ1-2; D uncertain. This CDR3 comprises 14 residues. The V end lost 6 bases, the J end lost 8 bases, and 19 bases lay between the germline ends. Germline assignment: CDR1 LNHDA and CDR2 SQIVND (reference sequence). The CDR3 here is CASREFSETKGYTF. The CDR3 DNA reads TGTGCCAGTAGGGAGTTCTCAGAGACTAAGGGCTACACCTTC.

Comments on this clone: The sample holds other DNA sequences that translate to the same CDR3. The chain couples TRBV9 to TRBJ2-6; D gene ambiguous. CDR1 and CDR2 from the germline V gene are SGDLS and YYNGEE. The CDR3 length is 16 residues. V lost 2 bases, J lost 0 bases, and 9 bases lay in between. CDR3 nucleotides: TGTGCCAGCAGCGTGGCAGCCCTCTCTGGGGCCAACGTCCTGACTTTC. Its protein product is CASSVAALSGANVLTF.

The chain is built from TRBV7-7 and TRBJ1-3, with no clear D. V was trimmed by 1 base and J by 4 bases, leaving 11 bases between them. The CDR3 spans 15 residues. Germline V lookup: CDR1 SSHAT, CDR2 FNYEAQ (reference sequence). CDR3 DNA sequence: TGTGCCAGCAGCTTAGGTTCAACTCCGGGAAACACCATATATTTT. It is translated as CASSLGSTPGNTIYF.

V usage is TRBV30 and J usage is TRBJ2-7; D call uncertain. Deletions cut 2 bases from V and 3 bases from J, with 8 bases between. Germline CDR1 is GTSNPN and CDR2 is SVGIG (reference sequence). The CDR3 consists of 12 residues. CDR3 nucleotides: TGTGCCTGGAGTTCCAGGAGCTACGAGCAGTACTTC. The encoded protein is CAWSSRSYEQYF.

The CDR3 nucleotides read TGTGCCAGCAGTTTAGGCGATGCTAGTTACTACGAGCAGTACTTC. It yields the protein CASSLGDASYYEQYF. The chain is built from TRBV28 and TRBJ2-7; D uncertain. The CDR3 spans 15 residues. CDR1 is MDHEN and CDR2 is SYDVKM in the germline V gene. V was cut by 2 bases and J by 3 bases, with 14 bases left in between.

The chain has TRBV7-2 and TRBJ2-2, with 9 bases lining up with TRBD1. V trimming: 3 bases; J trimming: 4 bases; junction bases outside the gene matches: 6. The CDR3 covers 16 residues. Per germline, CDR1 SGHTA and CDR2 FQGNSA. The CDR3 protein is CASSFYGQGFTGELFF. The CDR3 DNA is TGTGCCAGCAGCTTTTACGGACAGGGGTTCACCGGGGAGCTGTTTTTT. The complete variable domain, with remaining parts taken from reference TRBV7-2 and TRBJ2-2, reads GAGVSQSPSNKVTEKGKDVELRCDPISGHTALYWYRQSLGQGLEFLIYFQGNSAPDKSGLPSDRFSAERTGGSVSTLTIQRTQQEDSAVYLCASSFYGQGFTGELFFGEGSRLTVL.

The V and J genes are TRBV5-1 and TRBJ2-1; 8 bases fit TRBD2. The CDR3 sequence is 15 residues long. Unmatched junction bases numbered 10, after V lost 5 bases and J lost 6 bases. Germline-derived CDR1 and CDR2 are SGHRS and YFSETQ. In DNA form, the CDR3 reads TGCGCCAGCAGTTCAGCGGGAGAGGCGAGCAATGAGCAGTTCTTC. This encodes CASSSAGEASNEQFF.

The CDR3 spells CASTSPSAGSYNEQFF. The CDR3 coding sequence is TGTGCCAGCACTTCCCCCTCGGCAGGATCATACAATGAGCAGTTCTTC. The chain links TRBV28 to TRBJ2-1; D remains ambiguous. The CDR3 contains 16 residues. V gave up 7 bases and J gave up 4 bases, with 20 bases separating them. The V gene's germline CDR1 is MDHEN and CDR2 SYDVKM.

Remarks on this clone: The sample carries other DNA sequences with the same CDR3. The V and J genes are TRBV5-1 and TRBJ2-3; D may be TRBD1 (5 bases). The CDR3 is made up of 14 amino acids. The germline V gene encodes CDR1 SGHRS and CDR2 YFSETQ. V lost 1 base to trimming and J lost 1 base, with 7 bases between them. CDR3 coding DNA: TGCGCCAGCAGCTTGCTAGGGGGCACAGATACGCAGTATTTT. Translating gives CASSLLGGTDTQYF.

J is TRBJ2-1 and V is TRBV5-1; D gene unclear. The CDR3 is 13 residues long. Germline V gene lookup returns CDR1 SGHRS and CDR2 YFSETQ. Trimming removed 0 bases at V and 7 bases at J, with 8 bases between. The CDR3 protein is CASSLGAENEQFF. As DNA, the CDR3 is TGCGCCAGCAGCTTGGGGGCAGAGAATGAGCAGTTCTTC.

Regarding this clone: The sample holds other DNA sequences that translate to the same CDR3. This sequence joins TRBV2 and TRBJ2-7, with 7 bases identical to TRBD1. In germline, CDR1 is SNHLY, CDR2 FYNNEI. The length of the CDR3 is 12 residues. Losses at the gene ends were 6 bases for V and 3 bases for J; bases not matched to a gene: 2. The CDR3 nucleotides read TGTGCCAGCAGACGGGACAGCTACGAGCAGTACTTC. It encodes CASRRDSYEQYF.